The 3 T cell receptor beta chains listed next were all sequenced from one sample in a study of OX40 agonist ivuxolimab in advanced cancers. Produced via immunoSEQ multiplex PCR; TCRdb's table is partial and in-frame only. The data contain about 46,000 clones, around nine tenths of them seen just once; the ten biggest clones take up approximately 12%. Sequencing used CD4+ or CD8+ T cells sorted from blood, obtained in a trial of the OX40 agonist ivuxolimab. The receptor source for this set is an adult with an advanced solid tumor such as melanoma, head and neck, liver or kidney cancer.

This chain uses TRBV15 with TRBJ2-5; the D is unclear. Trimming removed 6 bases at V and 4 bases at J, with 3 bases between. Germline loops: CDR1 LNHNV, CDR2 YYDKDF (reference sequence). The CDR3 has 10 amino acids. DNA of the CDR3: TGTGCCACCAGTGGAGAGACCCAGTACTTC. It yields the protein CATSGETQYF.

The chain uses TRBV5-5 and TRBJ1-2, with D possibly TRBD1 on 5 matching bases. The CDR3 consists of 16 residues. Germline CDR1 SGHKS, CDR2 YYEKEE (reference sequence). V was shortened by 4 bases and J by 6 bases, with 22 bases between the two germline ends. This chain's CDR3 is CASSLVTEASINGYTF. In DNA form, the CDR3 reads TGTGCCAGCAGCCTCGTGACAGAGGCATCTATAAATGGCTACACCTTC. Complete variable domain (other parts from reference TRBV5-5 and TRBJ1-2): DAGVTQSPTHLIKTRGQQVTLRCSPISGHKSVSWYQQVLGQGPQFIFQYYEKEERGRGNFPDRFSARQFPNYSSELNVNALLLGDSALYLCASSLVTEASINGYTFGSGTRLTVV.

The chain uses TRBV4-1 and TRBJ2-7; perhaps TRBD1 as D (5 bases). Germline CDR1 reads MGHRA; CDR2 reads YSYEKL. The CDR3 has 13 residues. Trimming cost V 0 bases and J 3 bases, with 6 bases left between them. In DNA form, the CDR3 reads TGCGCCAGCAGCCAAGATCAGGGCTACGAGCAGTACTTC. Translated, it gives CASSQDQGYEQYF.